These 28 T cell receptor beta chains originate from one sample sequenced in a study of regulatory T cells in long-lasting Graves disease. As to time point: persistent/refractory GD, antithyroid drugs over 5 years with positive TRAb. After RNA was extracted from PBMCs, the TCR library was made from it. TCR beta libraries were built with iRepertoire HTBI primers and Arm-PCR of CDR3 regions. TCRdb ran MiXCR on the multiplex PCR reads and lists one entry per CDR3 protein. The table records 430,000 or so distinct CDR3 sequences, around a fifth of them present only once. Here the sequenced sample was peripheral blood mononuclear cells (PBMCs), taken when the disease was refractory, from a patient treated with antithyroid drugs. Source of these receptors: a female donor with Graves disease.

In its sample, this clonotype was seen many times. The chain combines TRBV28 with TRBJ2-7, with 8 bases aligning to TRBD2. Germline CDR1 is MDHEN and CDR2 is SYDVKM. The length of the CDR3 is 13 residues. The trim removed 7 bases at V and 5 bases at J, leaving 7 bases unmatched. In DNA form, the CDR3 reads TGTGCCAGCAAGAGCGGGAGTTTCCACGAGCAGTACTTC. Amino acids: CASKSGSFHEQYF.

This clonotype was picked up many times. The chain couples TRBV7-9 to TRBJ1-4; D remains ambiguous. Germline-derived CDR1 and CDR2 are SEHNR and FQNEAQ (reference sequence). CDR3 length: 14 residues. The ends were cut back, 5 bases at V and 0 bases at J, with 7 bases in the middle. CDR3 protein: CASSPRATNEKLFF. DNA for the CDR3: TGTGCCAGCAGCCCCCGCGCAACTAATGAAAAACTGTTTTTT.

The CDR3 region is CASSEMQDEQFF. DNA of the CDR3: TGTGCCAGCAGTGAAATGCAAGATGAGCAGTTCTTC. This rearrangement joins TRBV2 to TRBJ2-1; D unclear. Germline loops: CDR1 SNHLY, CDR2 FYNNEI. The CDR3 contains 12 residues. Trimming took 2 bases from V and 8 from J, leaving 7 bases between them.

The chain combines TRBV27 with TRBJ2-7, with D maybe TRBD1 (6 bases). CDR3 length: 14 amino acids. V lost 7 bases and J lost 3, with 16 bases in between. Germline CDR1 and CDR2: MNHEY and SMNVEV (reference sequence). The CDR3: CASKKQGYSYEQYF. In nucleotides, the CDR3 is TGTGCCAGCAAGAAACAGGGTTATAGCTACGAGCAGTACTTC.

This clonotype was detected only a few times. At one boundary the junction diverges from the germline segment, which might be a read error. The chain recombines TRBV6-9 with TRBJ2-7; unclear D gene. The CDR3 length is 13 residues. Germline CDR1 MNHGY, CDR2 SVAAGI. Here the CDR3 reads CTSSYGIPYEQYF. The CDR3, as DNA: TGTACCAGCAGTTACGGAATACCTTACGAGCAGTACTTC.

The V and J genes are TRBV24-1 and TRBJ2-1; D remains unclear. This CDR3 has 13 residues. Per the germline V gene, CDR1 is KGHDR and CDR2 is SFDVKD. Trimming stripped 4 bases from V and 4 bases from J, with 7 bases between. The CDR3 spells CATSESRYNEQFF. Written as DNA, the CDR3 is TGTGCCACCAGTGAGTCGCGGTACAATGAGCAGTTCTTC.

The CDR3 reads CASRTTGIGNTIYF. The CDR3 coding sequence is TGTGCCAGCAGAACGACAGGGATTGGAAACACCATATATTTT. This chain joins TRBV27 and TRBJ1-3; the match to TRBD1 covers 7 bases. This CDR3 spans 14 amino acids. V shed 6 bases and J 3 bases; nucleotides not matched to a gene: 5. Germline V lookup: CDR1 MNHEY, CDR2 SMNVEV (reference sequence).

The CDR3 nucleotides read TGTGCCATCAGCCCGACTAGCGGGAGAACCGGGGAGCTGTTTTTT. Residues: CAISPTSGRTGELFF. V gene TRBV10-3 combines with J gene TRBJ2-2; 12 bases line up with TRBD2. V lost 6 bases to trimming and J lost 5 bases; unmatched junction nucleotides: 4. The germline gives CDR1 ENHRY, CDR2 SYGVKD. The CDR3 consists of 15 residues.

This clonotype was picked up many times. CDR3 residues: CATRGGGAGELFF. For the CDR3, the DNA is TGTGCCACCAGGGGGGGGGGAGCCGGGGAGCTGTTTTTT. The J gene is TRBJ2-2, the V gene TRBV10-3; the D call may be TRBD1 or TRBD2 (7 bases each). Deletions cut 10 bases from V and 6 bases from J, with 15 bases between. This CDR3 is built from 13 residues. The germline V gene encodes CDR1 ENHRY and CDR2 SYGVKD.

This clonotype has more than one count but fewer than ten. V gene TRBV5-1 combines with J gene TRBJ1-1; unclear D gene. CDR3 length: 15 residues. Between the trimmed V and J ends, which lost 4 bases and 6 bases, there was a span of 19 bases. CDR1 is SGHRS, CDR2 YFSETQ, per germline. CDR3: CASSPLSGVGAEAFF. CDR3 sequence (DNA): TGCGCCAGCAGCCCCCTATCCGGGGTCGGCGCTGAAGCTTTCTTT.

The CDR3 region is CASSSHGPITPGKLFF. The CDR3 region has the DNA TGTGCCAGCAGCTCCCATGGGCCTATAACACCGGGGAAGCTGTTTTTT. This rearrangement joins TRBV28 to TRBJ2-2; D is perhaps TRBD2 (5 bases). Germline V lookup: CDR1 MDHEN, CDR2 SYDVKM. This CDR3 has 16 amino acids. V was trimmed by 6 bases and J by 12 bases, leaving 26 bases between them.

To note about this clonotype: This likely traces to a read error, being one base from a far larger clone. The genes are TRBV6-1 and TRBJ2-7, with 8 bases lining up with TRBD2. The CDR3 has 14 residues. In germline, CDR1 is MNHNS, CDR2 SASEGT. The CDR3 region is CAGSLAGTSYEQYF. The CDR3, as DNA: TGTGCCGGCAGCCTAGCGGGTACGTCCTACGAGCAGTACTTC.

The chain couples TRBV20-1 to TRBJ2-5; weak D call: TRBD1 (6 bases). Germline V gene data show CDR1 as DFQATT and CDR2 as SNEGSKA (reference sequence). The ends were cut back, 6 bases at V and 2 bases at J, with 16 bases in the middle. The CDR3 is made up of 14 amino acids. Written as DNA, the CDR3 is TGCAGTGCCATGCACCCAGGGGTTCAAGAGACCCAGTACTTC. This sequence encodes CSAMHPGVQETQYF.

This clonotype was counted ten times or more. This chain joins TRBV20-1 and TRBJ2-5; TRBD1 might be the D (5 bases). The germline V gene encodes CDR1 DFQATT and CDR2 SNEGSKA (reference sequence). Trimming took off 6 bases at V and 5 bases at J, with 10 bases between the two ends. CDR3 length equals 11 residues. DNA of the CDR3: TGCAGTGCACTATGGGGCGAGACCCAGTACTTC. It specifies CSALWGETQYF.

This CDR3 is CASSLVPGQGTNEKLFF. The CDR3 DNA follows: TGTGCCAGCTCACTCGTCCCGGGACAGGGAACTAATGAAAAACTGTTTTTT. The V call is TRBV18, the J call TRBJ1-4; 9 bases match TRBD1. The CDR3 consists of 17 residues. With V trimmed by 4 bases and J by 1 base, 7 bases remained unmatched. CDR1 and CDR2 from the germline V gene are KGHSH and LQKENI.

This clonotype has at least ten counts. The rearrangement uses TRBV28 and TRBJ2-7; 7 bases match TRBD2. Germline lookup yields CDR1 MDHEN and CDR2 SYDVKM. CDR3 length: 16 amino acids. Trimming cost V 6 bases and J 5 bases; bases outside gene matches: 16. CDR3 sequence reads: CASSYTGSGSLDEQYF. For the CDR3, the DNA is TGTGCCAGCAGCTACACAGGTAGCGGGTCTTTAGACGAGCAGTACTTC. Full variable domain (outside the CDR3, taken from reference TRBV28 and TRBJ2-7): DVKVTQSSRYLVKRTGEKVFLECVQDMDHENMFWYRQDPGLGLRLIYFSYDVKMKEKGDIPEGYSVSREKKERFSLILESASTNQTSMYLCASSYTGSGSLDEQYFGPGTRLTVT.

The chain combines TRBV20-1 with TRBJ2-7; the match to TRBD2 covers 10 bases. Germline V gene data show CDR1 as DFQATT and CDR2 as SNEGSKA (reference sequence). The length of the CDR3 is 15 residues. V lost 5 bases and J lost 5; bases outside the gene matches: 12. The CDR3 loop reads CSAGQREGLPHEQYF. The DNA for the CDR3 is TGCAGTGCTGGCCAGCGGGAGGGCCTTCCCCACGAGCAGTACTTC.

This clonotype was detected many times. This chain joins TRBV2 and TRBJ2-7, with TRBD1 as a possible D gene (5 bases). The CDR3 contains 14 residues. Per germline, CDR1 SNHLY and CDR2 FYNNEI. Trimming pared 10 bases from V and 0 bases from J, leaving 16 bases between. The CDR3 nucleotides are TGTGCCACCCATGGGGCAGGGTCCTCCTACGAGCAGTACTTC. It codes for CATHGAGSSYEQYF. The full variable domain, in which reference TRBV2 and TRBJ2-7 provide the parts outside the CDR3, is EPEVTQTPSHQVTQMGQEVILRCVPISNHLYFYWYRQILGQKVEFLVSFYNNEISEKSEIFDDQFSVERPDGSNFTLKIRSTKLEDSAMYFCATHGAGSSYEQYFGPGTRLTVT.

The CDR3 loop reads CASSQDLAGVLGETQYF. Written as DNA, the CDR3 is TGTGCCAGCAGCCAAGATCTCGCGGGAGTGCTGGGGGAGACCCAGTACTTC. The chain is built from TRBV14 and TRBJ2-5; 7 bases line up with TRBD2. This CDR3 is 17 amino acids long. V lost 0 bases and J lost 5; bases outside the gene matches: 12. Per the germline V gene, CDR1 is SGHDN and CDR2 is FVKESK.

Comments on this clonotype: A read error may explain this, as a much larger clone is one base away. This chain connects TRBV5-1 to TRBJ2-2, with 9 positions matching TRBD2. V lost 0 bases, J lost 7 bases, and 7 bases stayed unmatched. The germline CDR1 and CDR2 sequences are SGHRS and YFSETQ. CDR3 length: 16 amino acids. This CDR3 reads CASSLGLAGIIGELFF. DNA of the CDR3: TGCGCCAGCAGCTTGGGGCTAGCGGGAATCATCGGGGAGCTGTTTTTT.

The V gene is TRBV7-9, the J gene TRBJ1-1; possibly TRBD1 for D (6 bases). This CDR3 comprises 14 residues. V lost 4 bases and J 6 bases, leaving 15 bases between the germline ends. Germline lookup yields CDR1 SEHNR and CDR2 FQNEAQ (reference sequence). This CDR3 is CASSSAQGWAEAFF. The CDR3 DNA sequence: TGTGCCAGCAGCTCCGCACAGGGATGGGCTGAAGCTTTCTTT.

This clonotype has ten or more counts. The V and J genes are TRBV30 and TRBJ1-1; D ambiguous. The CDR3 consists of 13 residues. V lost 1 base, J lost 4 bases, and 10 bases lay in between. The germline V gene has CDR1 GTSNPN and CDR2 SVGIG (reference sequence). The DNA for the CDR3 is TGTGCCTGGAGTGAGACGGGAGCCACTGAAGCTTTCTTT. It is translated as CAWSETGATEAFF.

In its sample, this clonotype was seen many times. The V and J genes are TRBV28 and TRBJ1-5; D is undetermined. There are 13 residues in the CDR3. V was shortened by 6 bases and J by 0 bases, with 6 bases between the two germline ends. The V gene's germline CDR1 is MDHEN and CDR2 SYDVKM. Written as DNA, the CDR3 is TGTGCCAGCAGCCGAAATAGCAATCAGCCCCAGCATTTT. The encoded protein is CASSRNSNQPQHF.

CDR3 sequence: CASSQIAGDAAYEQYF. CDR3 DNA sequence: TGTGCCAGCAGCCAGATTGCGGGAGACGCGGCCTACGAGCAGTACTTC. The gene calls are TRBV4-2 and TRBJ2-7; 7 nucleotides agree with TRBD2. V lost 3 bases to trimming and J lost 2 bases; unmatched junction nucleotides: 10. CDR3 length: 16 amino acids. Germline CDR1 and CDR2: LGHNA and YNFKEQ.

This clonotype showed up many times. The chain has TRBV12-3 or TRBV12-4 and TRBJ2-7; 10 nucleotides align to TRBD2. CDR3 length: 15 residues. Unmatched junction bases numbered 8, after V lost 5 bases and J lost 4 bases. DNA of the CDR3: TGTGCCAGCAGTAGCGACCTAGCGGGAGTATACGAGCAGTACTTC. Translation gives CASSSDLAGVYEQYF.

This clonotype appeared many times. The V gene is TRBV12-3 or TRBV12-4, the J gene TRBJ2-7, with D tentatively TRBD2 (6 bases). The CDR3 runs to 13 residues. V dropped 2 bases and J dropped 8 bases, with 13 bases sitting between them. DNA of the CDR3: TGTGCCAGCAGTTTAAGGCGGGAAGTCAAGCAGTACTTC. Its translation is CASSLRREVKQYF.

The chain has TRBV5-1 and TRBJ2-3; the match to TRBD2 covers 10 bases. The trim removed 0 bases at V and 7 bases at J, leaving 11 bases unmatched. The CDR3 extends over 17 amino acids. The germline V gene encodes CDR1 SGHRS and CDR2 YFSETQ. CDR3 in amino acids: CASSLDCLAGDCYTQYF. Written as DNA, the CDR3 is TGCGCCAGCAGCTTGGATTGCCTAGCGGGAGATTGCTATACGCAGTATTTT.

This clonotype was recorded a few times. The chain employs TRBV6-5 and TRBJ2-5; D remains ambiguous. Germline V gives CDR1 MNHEY, CDR2 SVGAGI. The CDR3 sequence is 13 residues long. Trimming removed 2 bases from V and 0 bases from J, with 4 bases in between. The chain's CDR3 is CASSYGDQETQYF. The CDR3 region has the DNA TGTGCCAGCAGTTACGGGGACCAAGAGACCCAGTACTTC.